The clone carrying this T cell receptor beta chain rates as medium-sized (0.01 to 0.1%). The antigen is not known. Unique molecular identifier tags were affixed to discrete cDNA molecules. MiXCR, applied by TCRdb to the 5' RACE reads, yields one record per CDR3 protein. The repertoire holds around 19,000 distinct CDR3 sequences, with 4.8% as singletons. The sample is drawn from a study of early T cells in non-severe SARS-CoV-2 infection. For the study at large: Chains were not paired, and sequencing was done on bulk RNA from unsorted whole blood.

Study-wide results and limits: A preference for anti-spike CD8 responses marked VDJdb matching, which missed private and CD4 specificities.

The sequence derives from an adult who was a healthcare worker with PCR-confirmed SARS-CoV-2 infection or an uninfected control (not recorded which). Sample: whole blood.

For the CDR3, the DNA is TGCGCCAGCAGTGGACGCAGTGGCCCAGCTGAAGCTTTCTTT. Its protein is CASSGRSGPAEAFF. The chain links TRBV5-1 to TRBJ1-1, with no clear D. Germline V gene lookup returns CDR1 SGHRS and CDR2 YFSETQ. Trimming left V 5 bases short and J 6 bases short, with 17 bases between. The CDR3 spans 14 residues.